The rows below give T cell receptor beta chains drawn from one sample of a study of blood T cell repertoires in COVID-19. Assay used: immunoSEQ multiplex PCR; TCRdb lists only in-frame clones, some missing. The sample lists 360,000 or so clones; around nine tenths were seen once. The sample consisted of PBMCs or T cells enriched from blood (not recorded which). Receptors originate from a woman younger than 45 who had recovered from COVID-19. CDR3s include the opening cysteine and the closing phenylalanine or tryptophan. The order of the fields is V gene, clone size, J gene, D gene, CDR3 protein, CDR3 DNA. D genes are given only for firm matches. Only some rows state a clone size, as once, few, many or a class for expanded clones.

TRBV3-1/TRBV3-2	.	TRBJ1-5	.	CASSPVWRDQPQHF	TGTGCCAGCAGCCCCGTGTGGAGGGACCAGCCCCAGCATTTT
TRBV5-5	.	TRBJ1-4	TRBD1	CASSPTGDSNEKLFF	TGTGCCAGCAGCCCGACAGGGGATTCTAATGAAAAACTGTTTTTT
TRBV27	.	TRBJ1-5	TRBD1	CASSLRRGVDQPQHF	TGTGCCAGCAGTTTACGCAGGGGGGTAGATCAGCCCCAGCATTTT
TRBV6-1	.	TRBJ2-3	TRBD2	CASSAGTGLAGSTDTQYF	TGTGCCAGCAGTGCGGGCACGGGACTAGCGGGTAGCACAGATACGCAGTATTTT
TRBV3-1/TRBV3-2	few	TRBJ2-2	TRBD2	CASSLSSGRAAYTGELFF	TGTGCCAGCAGCCTATCTAGCGGGAGGGCCGCCTACACCGGGGAGCTGTTTTTT
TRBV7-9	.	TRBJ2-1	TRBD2	CASSSGLAGAVEQFF	TGTGCCAGCAGCTCGGGACTAGCGGGAGCGGTTGAGCAGTTCTTC
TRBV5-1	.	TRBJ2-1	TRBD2	CASSFLAGGRNNEQFF	TGCGCCAGCAGCTTCTTAGCGGGGGGCCGAAACAATGAGCAGTTCTTC
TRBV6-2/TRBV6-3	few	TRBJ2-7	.	CASSLTGNEQYF	TGTGCCAGCAGCCTCACCGGGAACGAGCAGTACTTC
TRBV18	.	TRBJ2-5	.	CASSPKETQYF	TGTGCCAGCTCACCTAAAGAGACCCAGTACTTC
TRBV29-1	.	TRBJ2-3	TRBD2	CSARTSGSDTQYF	TGCAGCGCCCGGACTAGCGGGAGTGATACGCAGTATTTT
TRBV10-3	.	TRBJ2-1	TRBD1	CATTPGTGARGGSYNEQFF	TGTGCCACCACCCCGGGGACAGGGGCCCGGGGGGGCTCCTACAATGAGCAGTTCTTC
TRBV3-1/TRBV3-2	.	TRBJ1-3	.	CASSQDRGRGSRNTIYF	TGTGCCAGCAGCCAAGATAGGGGTAGGGGAAGTAGAAACACCATATATTTT
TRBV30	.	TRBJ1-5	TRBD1	CAWSGAGGAGQPQHF	TGTGCCTGGAGTGGAGCAGGGGGCGCTGGACAGCCCCAGCATTTT
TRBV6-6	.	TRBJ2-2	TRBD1	CASSLGGDRGYTGELFF	TGTGCCAGCAGTCTCGGCGGGGACAGGGGTTACACCGGGGAGCTGTTTTTT
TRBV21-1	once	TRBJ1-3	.	CASSSYTQISIPDRAESSGNTIYF	TGTGCCAGCAGCTCTTACACCCAAATTTCAATTCCGGACAGGGCCGAAAGCTCTGGAAACACCATATATTTT
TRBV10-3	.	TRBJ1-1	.	CAIKGDNTEAFF	TGTGCCATCAAAGGGGATAACACTGAAGCTTTCTTT
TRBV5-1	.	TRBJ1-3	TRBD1	CASSRGQGDSGNTIYF	TGCGCCAGCAGCCGTGGACAGGGGGACTCTGGAAACACCATATATTTT
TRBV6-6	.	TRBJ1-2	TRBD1	CASSRDRGSYGYTF	TGTGCCAGCAGTCGGGACAGGGGAAGCTATGGCTACACCTTC
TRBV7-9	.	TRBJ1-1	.	CASSLTPLNTEAFF	TGTGCCAGCAGCTTAACGCCCCTAAACACTGAAGCTTTCTTT
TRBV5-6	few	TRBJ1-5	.	CASSLRQGIGNQPQHF	TGTGCCAGCAGCTTGAGGCAGGGGATTGGCAATCAGCCCCAGCATTTT
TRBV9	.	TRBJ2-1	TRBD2	CASSVENSGGNNEQFF	TGTGCCAGCAGCGTAGAGAATAGCGGGGGGAACAATGAGCAGTTCTTC
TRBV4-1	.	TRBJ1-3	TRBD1	CASSLGQASSGNTIYF	TGCGCCAGCAGCCTCGGACAGGCCTCCTCTGGAAACACCATATATTTT
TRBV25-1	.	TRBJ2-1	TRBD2	CASSEVSGRAGYNEQFF	TGTGCCAGCAGTGAGGTTAGCGGGAGGGCCGGTTACAATGAGCAGTTCTTC
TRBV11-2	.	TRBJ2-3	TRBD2	CASSLGWGREGSTDTQYF	TGTGCCAGCAGCTTAGGATGGGGGCGGGAGGGCTCCACAGATACGCAGTATTTT
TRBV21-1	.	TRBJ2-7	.	CASSKKSGRYEQYF	TGTGCCAGCAGCAAGAAATCCGGGAGATACGAGCAGTACTTC
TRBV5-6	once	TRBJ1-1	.	CASSLGYGNTEAFF	TGTGCCAGCAGCTTGGGTTACGGGAACACTGAAGCTTTCTTT
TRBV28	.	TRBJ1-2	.	CASSVTGTTHGYTF	TGTGCCAGCAGCGTCACCGGGACAACCCATGGCTACACCTTC
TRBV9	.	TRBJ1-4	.	CASAPEDQPLRGNEKLFF	TGTGCCAGCGCTCCAGAGGACCAACCCCTGCGGGGTAATGAAAAACTGTTTTTT
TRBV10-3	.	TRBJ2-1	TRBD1	CAIRGTGDTGEQFF	TGTGCCATCAGGGGGACAGGGGACACCGGTGAGCAGTTCTTC
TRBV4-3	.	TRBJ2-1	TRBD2	CASSQGAGGPFEQFF	TGCGCCAGCAGCCAAGGAGCGGGGGGGCCCTTCGAGCAGTTCTTC
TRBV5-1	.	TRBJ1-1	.	CASSARVTNTEAFF	TGCGCCAGCAGCGCCAGGGTGACGAACACTGAAGCTTTCTTT